The 24 T cell receptor beta chains below were found in one sample sequenced in a study of identical twins. TCRdb itself ran the 5' RACE reads through MiXCR, one entry per CDR3 protein. The table lists nearly 250,000 distinct CDR3 sequences, around 7% of them singletons. The data were also submitted as part of a second study, on yellow fever vaccine responses in identical twins.

Sample: memory (CD45RO+) T cells sorted from blood. Source of these receptors: a woman aged 18 to 35 in good health.

This clonotype turned up a few times. The rearrangement uses TRBV7-7 and TRBJ2-5, with 8 nucleotides matching TRBD2. CDR3 length equals 14 residues. Germline V lookup: CDR1 SSHAT, CDR2 FNYEAQ (reference sequence). V was pared by 6 bases and J by 1 base, with 4 bases of the junction left unmatched. The CDR3, as DNA: TGTGCCAGCAGTCGTAGCGGGATCCAAGAGACCCAGTACTTC. Protein sequence: CASSRSGIQETQYF.

This clonotype was picked up many times. The chain has TRBV14 and TRBJ1-5; no definite D call. The CDR3 totals 13 residues. Germline loops: CDR1 SGHDN, CDR2 FVKESK. Between the trimmed V and J ends, which lost 4 bases and 6 bases, there was a span of 10 bases. DNA of the CDR3: TGTGCCAGCAGCCGGGGAGTCGGTCAGCCCCAGCATTTT. Translating it yields CASSRGVGQPQHF.

The J gene is TRBJ2-1, the V gene TRBV7-8, with D possibly being TRBD2 (6 bases). The CDR3 extends over 15 amino acids. Deletions cut 7 bases from V and 3 bases from J, with 16 bases between. Per the germline V gene, CDR1 is SGHVS and CDR2 is FQNEAQ. CDR3 residues: CASTLGSRGYNEQFF. The CDR3 coding sequence is TGTGCCAGCACCCTCGGGAGCCGGGGCTACAATGAGCAGTTCTTC.

The sample holds many counts of this clonotype. The rearrangement links TRBV20-1 to TRBJ2-7, with no clear D. CDR1 and CDR2 (germline): DFQATT, SNEGSKA (reference sequence). This CDR3 is built from 13 residues. The ends were cut back, 3 bases at V and 2 bases at J, with 11 bases in the middle. The chain's CDR3 is CSASFRQTYEQYV. The DNA for the CDR3 is TGCAGTGCTAGTTTCAGGCAAACCTACGAGCAGTACGTC.

This clonotype was detected only a few times. CDR3 protein: CASSRTSGYEQYV. DNA for the CDR3: TGTGCCAGCAGTCGGACTAGCGGCTACGAGCAGTACGTC. The chain links TRBV6-2 or TRBV6-3 to TRBJ2-7; the match to TRBD2 covers 10 bases. The CDR3 contains 13 residues. J gave up 3 bases and V 5 bases, and 1 base lay outside the gene matches. Germline-derived CDR1 and CDR2 are MNHEY and SVGEGT.

The rearrangement links TRBV20-1 to TRBJ1-2; 8 bases are a match to TRBD1. This CDR3 is built from 13 residues. Germline V gene data show CDR1 as DFQATT and CDR2 as SNEGSKA (reference sequence). V shed 6 bases and J 3 bases; nucleotides not matched to a gene: 6. The CDR3 loop is CSAQDRAYYGYTF. CDR3 coding DNA: TGCAGTGCCCAGGACAGGGCTTACTATGGCTACACCTTC.

This clonotype came up many times. This chain joins TRBV12-3 or TRBV12-4 and TRBJ1-4; D possibly corresponds to TRBD1 (5 bases). With 6 bases removed from V and 8 bases from J, the gap between germline ends came to 13 bases. The CDR3 has 13 amino acids. Written as DNA, the CDR3 is TGTGCCAGCAGGCGGGTTTGGGGGGAAAAACTGTTTTTT. Its protein product is CASRRVWGEKLFF.

This sequence joins TRBV28 and TRBJ1-3, with D uncertain. V lost 7 bases, J lost 1 base, and 8 bases lay in between. The CDR3 is 13 amino acids. The germline V gene encodes CDR1 MDHEN and CDR2 SYDVKM. CDR3 sequence reads: CASTAGSGNTIYF. The CDR3 DNA reads TGTGCCAGCACCGCAGGATCTGGAAACACCATATATTTT.

This clonotype has more than one count but fewer than ten. The J gene is TRBJ2-3, the V gene TRBV24-1, with TRBD2 matching over 7 bases. Germline lookup yields CDR1 KGHDR and CDR2 SFDVKD. V lost 2 bases to trimming and J lost 6 bases; unmatched junction nucleotides: 10. The CDR3 runs to 16 residues. The CDR3 spells CATSDSRDYPQDTQYF. The CDR3 DNA follows: TGTGCCACCAGTGATTCCCGGGACTACCCGCAGGATACGCAGTATTTT.

This chain joins TRBV9 and TRBJ2-2; TRBD2 agrees at 11 bases. Losses at the gene ends were 0 bases for V and 9 bases for J; bases not matched to a gene: 4. The length of the CDR3 is 15 residues. Germline V lookup: CDR1 SGDLS, CDR2 YYNGEE. CDR3 loop: CASSVASSGRRELFF. CDR3 nucleotides: TGTGCCAGCAGCGTAGCGTCTAGCGGGAGGAGGGAGCTGTTTTTT.

This clonotype was seen more than once but under ten times. V usage is TRBV28 and J usage is TRBJ1-1, with a possible D match to TRBD1 (5 bases). The CDR3 extends over 15 amino acids. The germline V and J ends were trimmed by 2 bases and 2 bases, with 12 bases remaining between them. The germline CDR1 and CDR2 sequences are MDHEN and SYDVKM. The CDR3 DNA is TGTGCCAGCAGTTTAGGCGACAGACTAAACACTGAAGCTTTCTTT. Its translation is CASSLGDRLNTEAFF.

The table lists this clonotype with a few counts. The rearrangement joins TRBV14 to TRBJ2-5; D possibly corresponds to TRBD2 (6 bases). This CDR3 comprises 16 residues. The germline gives CDR1 SGHDN, CDR2 FVKESK. Trimming shortened V by 2 bases and J by 1 base, and 14 bases separated the two germline ends. Written as DNA, the CDR3 is TGTGCCAGCAGCCAACCTACGGGACTTTTCCAAGAGACCCAGTACTTC. The encoded protein is CASSQPTGLFQETQYF.

As concerns this clonotype: One end of the junction fails to match germline, which may point to a read error. The J gene is TRBJ2-1, the V gene TRBV11-2, with D unresolved. The germline gives CDR1 SGHAT, CDR2 FQNNGV. The CDR3 totals 13 residues. The CDR3 sequence: CASSLSVPSEPFF. DNA for the CDR3: TGTGCCAGCAGCTTATCTGTACCAAGTGAGCCGTTCTTC.

This clonotype appeared many times. The chain joins TRBV5-1 to TRBJ2-6, with no clear D. Trimming stripped 1 base from V and 0 bases from J, with 8 bases between. Germline CDR1 reads SGHRS; CDR2 reads YFSETQ. CDR3 length equals 16 residues. CDR3 sequence reads: CASSLIGSSGANVLTF. Written as DNA, the CDR3 is TGCGCCAGCAGCTTGATAGGGTCCTCTGGGGCCAACGTCCTGACTTTC.

The V gene is TRBV5-1, the J gene TRBJ2-1; 7 bases match TRBD1. Germline loops: CDR1 SGHRS, CDR2 YFSETQ. The CDR3 sequence is 14 residues long. The J segment lost 5 bases and the V segment lost 4 bases, leaving 6 bases of the junction unmatched. CDR3 nucleotides: TGCGCCAGCAGCCCCGGGGACAGCCACAATGAGCAGTTCTTC. Translated: CASSPGDSHNEQFF. The full variable domain, rest sourced from reference TRBV5-1 and TRBJ2-1, is KAGVTQTPRYLIKTRGQQVTLSCSPISGHRSVSWYQQTPGQGLQFLFEYFSETQRNKGNFPGRFSGRQFSNSRSEMNVSTLELGDSALYLCASSPGDSHNEQFFGPGTRLTVL.

The genes are TRBV7-9 and TRBJ2-7; 9 bases match TRBD1. Germline CDR1 and CDR2: SEHNR and FQNEAQ (reference sequence). With 3 bases clipped from V and 6 bases from J, the junction kept 3 bases outside the gene matches. This CDR3 has 13 residues. The CDR3 coding sequence is TGTGCCAGCAGCTTCGGGACAGGGCTCGAGCAGTACTTC. Its protein is CASSFGTGLEQYF.

CDR3 DNA: TGTGCCAGCACCTCCTGGGAAGCAGGCGGCTACACCTTC. Amino acid sequence: CASTSWEAGGYTF. V gene TRBV12-3 or TRBV12-4 combines with J gene TRBJ1-2; D ambiguous. V shed 7 bases and J shed 8 bases, with 17 bases lying between them. The CDR3 extends over 13 amino acids.

V gene TRBV28 combines with J gene TRBJ1-5; possible D gene TRBD1, 5 bases. The CDR3 is 16 amino acids. CDR1 and CDR2 from the germline V gene are MDHEN and SYDVKM. V was clipped by 6 bases and J by 2 bases, with 17 bases between them. The CDR3 loop is CASRPRDRGGNQPQHF. Here the CDR3 DNA reads TGTGCCAGCAGACCTCGGGACCGGGGAGGCAATCAGCCCCAGCATTTT. Together with reference TRBV28 and TRBJ1-5, the CDR3 gives the full variable domain: DVKVTQSSRYLVKRTGEKVFLECVQDMDHENMFWYRQDPGLGLRLIYFSYDVKMKEKGDIPEGYSVSREKKERFSLILESASTNQTSMYLCASRPRDRGGNQPQHFGDGTRLSIL.

This clonotype was observed many times. The genes are TRBV5-5 and TRBJ1-2; a weak D match, TRBD1 (5 bases). The CDR3 totals 15 residues. CDR1 and CDR2 from the germline V gene are SGHKS and YYEKEE (reference sequence). V was clipped by 1 base and J by 7 bases, with 17 bases between them. Here the CDR3 DNA reads TGTGCCAGCAGCTTGATCGTCGGCAGGGAGGGTGGCTACACCTTC. Translating gives CASSLIVGREGGYTF.

The chain recombines TRBV4-1 with TRBJ2-6, with 8 bases aligning to TRBD2. The germline V gene has CDR1 MGHRA and CDR2 YSYEKL. V dropped 3 bases and J dropped 2; count of bases not matched to a gene: 15. CDR3 length equals 20 residues. The CDR3 DNA sequence: TGCGCCAGCAGCCACCCCATTTTAATAGCGGGGAGGACTGGGGCCAACGTCCTGACTTTC. This sequence encodes CASSHPILIAGRTGANVLTF.

This clonotype occurred many times. V usage is TRBV10-3 and J usage is TRBJ1-1; D may be TRBD1 (6 bases). CDR3 size: 13 residues. Germline V gene lookup returns CDR1 ENHRY and CDR2 SYGVKD. Trimming shortened V by 7 bases and J by 0 bases, and 9 bases separated the two germline ends. The CDR3 protein is CAIKQGLNTEAFF. CDR3 in DNA: TGTGCCATCAAACAGGGATTGAACACTGAAGCTTTCTTT.

This clonotype was seen many times. The chain links TRBV4-2 to TRBJ1-1; D perhaps matches TRBD1 (6 bases). CDR3 length equals 15 residues. V was cut by 0 bases and J by 5 bases, with 13 bases left in between. Per the germline V gene, CDR1 is LGHNA and CDR2 is YNFKEQ. The CDR3 DNA reads as TGTGCCAGCAGCCAAGAAGGGGGGCGACGGACTGAAGCTTTCTTT. Protein product: CASSQEGGRRTEAFF.

This clonotype showed up many times. The gene calls are TRBV12-3 or TRBV12-4 and TRBJ2-7, with D tentatively TRBD1 or TRBD2 (5 bases each). V was cut by 6 bases and J by 4 bases, with 13 bases left in between. The CDR3 extends over 13 amino acids. The CDR3 is CASSRDGKYEQYV. CDR3 DNA: TGTGCCAGCAGCCGGGACGGCAAATACGAGCAGTACGTC.

The V gene is TRBV27, the J gene TRBJ2-7; 8 positions agree with TRBD2. CDR3 length equals 15 residues. Germline values: CDR1 MNHEY, CDR2 SMNVEV (reference sequence). The trim removed 2 bases at V and 8 bases at J, leaving 11 bases unmatched. CDR3 loop: CASSLTPGLVYKQYF. CDR3 DNA sequence: TGTGCCAGCAGTTTAACCCCGGGACTAGTATACAAGCAGTACTTC.